The source of this TCR beta chain is a study of STAT3 mutations in large granular lymphocyte leukemia (dated by TCRdb to between 2018 and 2020). Context from the whole study: In roughly half of the longitudinally sequenced T-LGLL patients, canonical activating STAT3 mutations were detected. Patients with T-cell large granular lymphocyte leukemia underwent serial deep sequencing of TCRbeta CDR3 and STAT3 to reconstruct clonal hierarchy and dynamics. Patients were sequenced at around 4 time points on average, with the number of samplings per patient ranging from 2 to 8. As controls within the study, a couple of patients with natural killer LGL leukemia were also sequenced longitudinally. Over half of the T-LGLL patients were given one or more immunosuppressive therapy regimens, and 40% to 50% of those treated had a hematologic response. From an initial cohort of hundreds of LGL patients, 15 to 20 representative T-LGLL cases were selected for longitudinal TCRbeta and STAT3 sequencing.

From its cysteine to its phenylalanine, the CDR3 spans 14 amino acids. Only the CDR3 DNA is retained, 42 bases long and in frame from the first base. The junction shows trimming of 2 bases on V and 3 bases on J, and the gene matches do not reach 4 bases of it. Sequences KGHSH (CDR1) and LQKENI (CDR2) are obtained from the germline V gene. Broader findings and caveats from the paper: The burden of the dominant TCR clone was higher than the STAT3 mutant burden in several patients, which suggests that the STAT3 mutation arose secondarily inside a clone that had already expanded. Because no samples were available when a clone first appeared, clonal expansion had to be inferred from samplings taken at other points. TCR clonotype switching after therapy was seen in about 35% of the 18 patients, with all newly emerging clones being STAT3 wild type. Every T-LGLL patient showed at least one immunodominant TCRbeta clonotype, and about half showed multiple immunodominant subclonotypes. Persisting codominant clonotypes in some patients meant a small but highly pathogenic clone may have been missed. Variable intervals between samplings and differing treatment regimens complicated linking therapy response to changes in TCR clonal burden.

Note on this clone: Its antigen remains undetermined. One base away there is no much larger clone; base qualities are not given.

DNA was extracted from blood mononuclear cells, and the same DNA was used for both TCR and STAT3 sequencing. An Illumina MiSeq was used to sequence the TCRbeta libraries, yielding an average of about 41,000 productive templates per sample. Using multiplex PCR amplification, the immunoSEQ assay generated the TCRbeta CDR3 libraries. The paper's processing steps were these. Following a previously defined approach, repertoire diversity was calculated, and values close to 0 point to extremely monoclonal samples. Imported from immuneACCESS, the table was reduced by TCRdb to in-frame sequences with V and J called. These copies leave out some clones; in studies compared against another copy, an unresolved V gene accounts for under half, and the cause of the remainder is not known. D and trimming come from the DNA, and the V and J calls and clone size come from that table. This sample is represented by roughly 38,000 clones; roughly 88% of them were singletons. The ten largest make up roughly 0.39% of the sample.

The sequencing input was PBMCs. This chain joins TRBV18 to TRBJ2-7, and 7 bases in between align with TRBD1. The TCR was taken from a human donor with T large granular lymphocyte leukemia. Some clones in this sample may be carry-over from other donors' samples. The DNA sequence is given as TGTGCCAGCTCACCAAGGCAGGGGGTCTACGAGCAGTACTTC. It codes for CASSPRQGVYEQYF.